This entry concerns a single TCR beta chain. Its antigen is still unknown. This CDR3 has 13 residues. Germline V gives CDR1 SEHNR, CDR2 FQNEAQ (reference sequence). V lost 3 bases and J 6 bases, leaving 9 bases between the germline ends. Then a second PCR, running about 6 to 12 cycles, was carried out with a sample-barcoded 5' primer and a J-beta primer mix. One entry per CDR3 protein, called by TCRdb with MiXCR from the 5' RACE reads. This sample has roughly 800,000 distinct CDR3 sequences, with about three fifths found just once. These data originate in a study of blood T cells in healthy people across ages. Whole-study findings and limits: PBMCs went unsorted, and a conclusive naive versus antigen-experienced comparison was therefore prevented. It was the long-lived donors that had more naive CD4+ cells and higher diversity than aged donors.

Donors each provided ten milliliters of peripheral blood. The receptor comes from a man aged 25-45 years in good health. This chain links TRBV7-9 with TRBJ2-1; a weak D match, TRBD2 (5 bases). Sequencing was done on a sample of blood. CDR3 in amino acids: CASSFGSFNEQFF. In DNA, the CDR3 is TGTGCCAGCAGCTTTGGGAGTTTCAATGAGCAGTTCTTC.